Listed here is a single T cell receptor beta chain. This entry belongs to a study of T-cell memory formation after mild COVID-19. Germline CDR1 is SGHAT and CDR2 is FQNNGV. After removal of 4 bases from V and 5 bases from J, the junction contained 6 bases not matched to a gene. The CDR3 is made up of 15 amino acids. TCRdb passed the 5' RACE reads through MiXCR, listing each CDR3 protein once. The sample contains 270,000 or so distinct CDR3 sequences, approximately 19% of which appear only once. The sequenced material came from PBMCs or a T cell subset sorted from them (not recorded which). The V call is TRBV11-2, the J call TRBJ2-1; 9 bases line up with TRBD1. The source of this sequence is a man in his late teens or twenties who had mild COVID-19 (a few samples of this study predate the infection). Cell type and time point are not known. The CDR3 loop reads CASSSRTGVNNEQFF. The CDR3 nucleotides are TGTGCCAGCAGCTCCCGGACAGGGGTGAACAATGAGCAGTTCTTC. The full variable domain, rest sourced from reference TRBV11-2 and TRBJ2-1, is EAGVAQSPRYKIIEKRQSVAFWCNPISGHATLYWYQQILGQGPKLLIQFQNNGVVDDSQLPKDRFSAERLKGVDSTLKIQPAKLEDSAVYLCASSSRTGVNNEQFFGPGTRLTVL.